This record covers a single T cell receptor beta chain. Its target is unknown. The source of the sample is a study of T cell responses to AZD1222 COVID-19 vaccine. Study observations and caveats: Donors skewed white British and female; clonal diversity was possibly underestimated. After the peak T cell response, and only then, were repertoires sampled. The number of AZD1222 recipients seropositive at baseline was only 6 or 7.

Germline trimming cut 6 bases from V and 6 bases from J; bases unmatched to any gene: 7. This CDR3 is 13 amino acids long. Germline V gives CDR1 SEHNR, CDR2 FQNEAQ (reference sequence). Analyses pooled second doses at about 4 or about 12 weeks. Measured with immunoSEQ multiplex PCR; TCRdb has only the in-frame clones, and not every one. Here the sample spans 150,000 or so clones, roughly 94% being singletons. The chain joins TRBV7-9 to TRBJ1-2; 7 positions match TRBD1. This clonotype was obtained from an adult who received the AZD1222 COVID-19 vaccine. Material: peripheral blood, obtained 28 days after the second AZD1222 dose. CDR3 loop: CASRVGGADGYTF. The CDR3 region has the DNA TGTGCCAGCAGAGTAGGGGGCGCGGATGGCTACACCTTC.